This T cell receptor (beta chain) comes out of a study of CD4 T cells in relation to SARS-CoV-2 and coronaviruses. About the research overall: After 10 days of antigen culture, PBMC TCR beta CDR3s were sequenced. The restricting HLA molecule for shared crossreactive spike epitopes was mapped. Study results and caveats: Each donor contributed either pre-pandemic or post-infection samples, not both. Memory recall responses, not primary responses primed in culture, are what the assay detects.

Losses at the gene ends were 1 base for V and 14 bases for J; bases not matched to a gene: 7. Germline V gene data show CDR1 as LGHDT and CDR2 as YNNKEL (reference sequence). This CDR3 contains 14 residues. About this clone: Its antigen remains unidentified.

TCRdb keeps only in-frame clones here, not all; method: immunoSEQ multiplex PCR. The data show 43,000 or so clones, around 80% seen once. The rearrangement joins TRBV3-1 (or the pseudogene TRBV3-2) to TRBJ2-3, with 12 bases that match TRBD2. Sequencing was carried out using naive CD4+ T cells from PBMCs, cultured in vitro. Subset meaning: naive CD4+ T cells isolated by negative enrichment. The receptor was isolated from an adult with COVID-19. CDR3 amino acids: CASSQGTSGTLAYF. Written as DNA, the CDR3 is TGTGCCAGCAGCCAAGGGACTAGCGGGACCCTGGCGTATTTT.